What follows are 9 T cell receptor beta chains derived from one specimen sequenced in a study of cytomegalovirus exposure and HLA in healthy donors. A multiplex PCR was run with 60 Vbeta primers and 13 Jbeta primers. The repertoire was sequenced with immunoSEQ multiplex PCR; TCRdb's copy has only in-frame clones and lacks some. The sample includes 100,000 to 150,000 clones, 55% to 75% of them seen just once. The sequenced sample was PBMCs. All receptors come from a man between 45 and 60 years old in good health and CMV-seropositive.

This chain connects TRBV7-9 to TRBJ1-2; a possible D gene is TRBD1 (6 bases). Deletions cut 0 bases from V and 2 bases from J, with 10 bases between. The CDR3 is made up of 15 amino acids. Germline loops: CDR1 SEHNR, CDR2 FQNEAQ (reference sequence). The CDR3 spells CASSLAGGSNYGYTF. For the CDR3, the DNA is TGTGCCAGCAGCTTAGCAGGGGGTTCCAACTATGGCTACACCTTC.

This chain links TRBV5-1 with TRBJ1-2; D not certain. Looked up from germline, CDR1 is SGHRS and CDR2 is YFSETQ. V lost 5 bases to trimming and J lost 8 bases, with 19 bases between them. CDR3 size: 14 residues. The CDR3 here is CASSDGDPAGGYTF. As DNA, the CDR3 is TGCGCCAGCAGTGATGGAGACCCTGCGGGGGGCTACACCTTC. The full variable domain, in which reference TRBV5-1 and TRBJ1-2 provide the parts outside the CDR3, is KAGVTQTPRYLIKTRGQQVTLSCSPISGHRSVSWYQQTPGQGLQFLFEYFSETQRNKGNFPGRFSGRQFSNSRSEMNVSTLELGDSALYLCASSDGDPAGGYTFGSGTRLTVV.

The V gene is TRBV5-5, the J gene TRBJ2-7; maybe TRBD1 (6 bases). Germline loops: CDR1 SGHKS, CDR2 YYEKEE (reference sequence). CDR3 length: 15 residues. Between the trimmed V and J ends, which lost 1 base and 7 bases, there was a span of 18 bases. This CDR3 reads CASSLITGQGGEQYF. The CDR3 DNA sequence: TGTGCCAGCAGCTTGATCACAGGGCAGGGCGGAGAGCAGTACTTC.

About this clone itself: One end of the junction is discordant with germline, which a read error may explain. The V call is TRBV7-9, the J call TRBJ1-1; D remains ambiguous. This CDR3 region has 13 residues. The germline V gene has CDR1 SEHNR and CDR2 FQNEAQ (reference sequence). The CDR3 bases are TGTTCCAGCAGCTTCGAGGTGAACACTGAAGCTTTCTTT. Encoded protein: CSSSFEVNTEAFF.

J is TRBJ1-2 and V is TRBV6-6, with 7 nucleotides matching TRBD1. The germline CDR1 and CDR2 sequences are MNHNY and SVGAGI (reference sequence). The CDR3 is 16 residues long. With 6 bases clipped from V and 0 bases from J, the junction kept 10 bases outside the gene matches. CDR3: CASSSGTATANYGYTF. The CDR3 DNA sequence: TGTGCCAGCAGCTCCGGGACAGCAACCGCTAACTATGGCTACACCTTC.

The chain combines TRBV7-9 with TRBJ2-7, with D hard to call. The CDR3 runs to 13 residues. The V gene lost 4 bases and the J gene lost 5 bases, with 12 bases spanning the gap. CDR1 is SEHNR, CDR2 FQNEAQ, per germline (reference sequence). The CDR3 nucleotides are TGTGCCAGCAGCTGCCTGAGCTGTCACGAGCAGTACTTC. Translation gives CASSCLSCHEQYF.

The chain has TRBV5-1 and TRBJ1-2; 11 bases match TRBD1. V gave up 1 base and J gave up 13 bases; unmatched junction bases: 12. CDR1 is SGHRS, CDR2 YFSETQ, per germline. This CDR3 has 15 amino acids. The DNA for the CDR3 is TGCGCCAGCAGCTTGAATTCAGGACAGGGGGCTCTATGCACCTTC. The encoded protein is CASSLNSGQGALCTF.

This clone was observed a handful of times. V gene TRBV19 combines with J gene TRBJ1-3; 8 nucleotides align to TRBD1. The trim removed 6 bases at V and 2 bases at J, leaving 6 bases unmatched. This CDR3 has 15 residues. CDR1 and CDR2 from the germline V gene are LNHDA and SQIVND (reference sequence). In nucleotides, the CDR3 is TGTGCCAGTAGGACTACAGGGGGAGCTGGAAACACCATATATTTT. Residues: CASRTTGGAGNTIYF. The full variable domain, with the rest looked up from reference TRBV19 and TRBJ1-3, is DGGITQSPKYLFRKEGQNVTLSCEQNLNHDAMYWYRQDPGQGLRLIYYSQIVNDFQKGDIAEGYSVSREKKESFPLTVTSAQKNPTAFYLCASRTTGGAGNTIYFGEGSWLTVV.

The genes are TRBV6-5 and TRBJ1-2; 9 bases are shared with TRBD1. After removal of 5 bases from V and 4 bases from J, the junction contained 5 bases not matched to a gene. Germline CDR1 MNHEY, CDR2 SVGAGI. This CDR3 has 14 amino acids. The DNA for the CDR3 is TGTGCCAGCAGTCGGGACAGGGCGTTCTATGGCTACACCTTC. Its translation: CASSRDRAFYGYTF.